This T cell receptor beta chain originates from a study of cytomegalovirus exposure and HLA in healthy donors. The PCR ran on 60 Vbeta and 13 Jbeta primers. Assay used: immunoSEQ multiplex PCR; TCRdb lists only in-frame clones, some missing. The data hold approximately 160,000 clones, with approximately 80% observed a single time. Germline CDR1 reads SGDLS; CDR2 reads YYNGEE. V was clipped by 3 bases and J by 7 bases, with 16 bases between them. The CDR3 runs to 15 residues. The chain uses TRBV9 and TRBJ1-4; tentatively, D is TRBD1 (5 bases). The source of this sequence is a woman aged 40 to 50 in good health and CMV-seropositive. What was sequenced was PBMCs. Here the CDR3 DNA reads TGTGCCAGCAGCGCTCAGGGATCTCCCAGTGAAAAACTGTTTTTT. It is translated as CASSAQGSPSEKLFF.